These 3 T cell receptor beta chains were sequenced from one sample in a study of OX40 agonist ivuxolimab in advanced cancers. The library was produced with the immunoSEQ multiplex PCR assay. TCRdb mirrors the immuneACCESS table, restricted to in-frame sequences. Some clones are absent from its copies; in checked studies, under half trace to an unresolved V gene, and the reason for the others is unknown. This sample comprises about 66,000 clones, 85% of them detected only once. In total, the top ten clones hold roughly 4% of the sample. This material consisted of CD4+ or CD8+ T cells sorted from blood, taken in a trial of the OX40 agonist ivuxolimab. All receptors derive from an adult with an advanced solid tumor such as melanoma, head and neck, liver or kidney cancer.

The CDR3 DNA reads TGCGCCAGCAGCCAAGGGGGGGGAGGAAAAACTGAAGCTTTCTTT. Protein sequence: CASSQGGGGKTEAFF. The chain links TRBV4-1 to TRBJ1-1, with D possibly being TRBD1 (5 bases). V lost 1 base and J lost 5, with 14 bases in between. This CDR3 contains 15 residues. In germline, CDR1 is MGHRA, CDR2 YSYEKL.

The chain joins TRBV7-2 to TRBJ2-5; D gene ambiguous. V lost 1 base, J lost 4 bases, and 1 base lay in between. This CDR3 has 11 residues. The germline V gene encodes CDR1 SGHTA and CDR2 FQGNSA. Here the CDR3 reads CASSLVETQYF. CDR3 DNA sequence: TGTGCCAGCAGCTTAGTAGAGACCCAGTACTTC.

The chain has TRBV27 and TRBJ2-5; unclear D gene. The ends were cut back, 5 bases at V and 5 bases at J, with 12 bases in the middle. CDR1 and CDR2 from the germline V gene are MNHEY and SMNVEV (reference sequence). The CDR3 contains 13 residues. CDR3 DNA: TGTGCCAGCAGTATCGAGCTAGGGGAGACCCAGTACTTC. It is translated as CASSIELGETQYF.